What follows are 16 T cell receptor beta chains derived from one specimen sequenced in a study of human T cells and chemical hapten exposure. As for time point: patch test 1, 2 weeks after DPC sensitization. Treatment noted: therapeutic diphenylcyclopropenone sensitization with weekly scalp DPC. TCRdb itself ran the RACE reads through MiXCR, one entry per CDR3 protein. The sample has approximately 350,000 distinct CDR3 sequences, roughly 6.9% seen once. The sample consisted of whole blood, taken in connection with sensitization to the hapten diphenylcyclopropenone (DPC). Receptors were obtained from a woman between 18 and 29 years old with alopecia areata. Some clones in this sample may be carry-over from other donors' samples.

The chain recombines TRBV12-3 or TRBV12-4 with TRBJ2-1; 8 bases line up with TRBD1. The CDR3 runs 16 residues. With V trimmed by 3 bases and J by 4 bases, 8 bases remained unmatched. Written as DNA, the CDR3 is TGTGCCAGCAGTTTTCATCAGGGGGCCAAATACAATGAGCAGTTCTTC. It translates to CASSFHQGAKYNEQFF.

In this sample, this clonotype turned up many times. The gene calls are TRBV18 and TRBJ1-1; 8 bases are a match to TRBD1. J was trimmed by 1 base and V by 4 bases; bases with no gene match: 8. CDR1 and CDR2 from the germline V gene are KGHSH and LQKENI. The CDR3 covers 16 residues. Here the CDR3 reads CASSQRQGTTNTEAFF. The CDR3 DNA is TGTGCCAGCTCACAGAGACAGGGGACGACGAACACTGAAGCTTTCTTT. Variable domain in full (rest from reference TRBV18 and TRBJ1-1): NAGVMQNPRHLVRRRGQEARLRCSPMKGHSHVYWYRQLPEEGLKFMVYLQKENIIDESGMPKERFSAEFPKEGPSILRIQQVVRGDSAAYFCASSQRQGTTNTEAFFGQGTRLTVV.

This clonotype appeared a few times. The chain combines TRBV4-2 with TRBJ1-4, with D uncertain. Germline CDR1 reads LGHNA; CDR2 reads YNFKEQ. V lost 0 bases to trimming and J lost 7 bases, with 12 bases between them. The length of the CDR3 is 15 residues. The CDR3 DNA follows: TGTGCCAGCAGCCAAGAGAGGCGCGCAGGTGAAAAACTGTTTTTT. Amino acid sequence: CASSQERRAGEKLFF.

The chain is built from TRBV23-1 and TRBJ2-2; no definite D call. TRBV23-1 is annotated as an ORF whose role is uncertain. V lost 6 bases and J lost 0, with 11 bases in between. There are 15 residues in the CDR3. The CDR3 DNA reads as TGCGCCAGCAGCCGCGACACGCCGAACACCGGGGAGCTGTTTTTT. The encoded protein is CASSRDTPNTGELFF.

This clonotype was seen more than once but under ten times. J is TRBJ1-4 and V is TRBV12-3 or TRBV12-4; D gene uncertain. V lost 1 base to trimming and J lost 8 bases, with 11 bases between them. There are 14 residues in the CDR3. CDR3 in amino acids: CASSLGQLEEKLFF. Here the CDR3 DNA reads TGTGCCAGCAGTTTAGGTCAGTTGGAGGAAAAACTGTTTTTT.

The DNA for the CDR3 is TGTGCCATCAGTGAGTCGACTGACTCCTACGAGCAGTACTTC. It translates to CAISESTDSYEQYF. This sequence joins TRBV10-3 and TRBJ2-7; D not certain. Trimming pared 0 bases from V and 0 bases from J, leaving 6 bases between. The CDR3 length is 14 residues. Germline V lookup: CDR1 ENHRY, CDR2 SYGVKD.

This chain joins TRBV15 and TRBJ1-1; possibly TRBD1 for D (5 bases). The CDR3 covers 15 residues. Germline V gives CDR1 LNHNV, CDR2 YYDKDF (reference sequence). The germline V and J ends were trimmed by 8 bases and 4 bases, with 20 bases remaining between them. This chain's CDR3 is CATEESGGWVTEAFF. Here the CDR3 DNA reads TGTGCCACCGAGGAGTCGGGGGGATGGGTCACTGAAGCTTTCTTT.

V is TRBV27 and J is TRBJ1-1; D is uncertain. V dropped 3 bases and J dropped 3 bases, with 8 bases sitting between them. The CDR3 runs to 13 residues. Germline CDR1 is MNHEY and CDR2 is SMNVEV (reference sequence). CDR3 sequence: CASSLAGYTEAFF. The CDR3 bases are TGTGCCAGCAGTTTGGCGGGATACACTGAAGCTTTCTTT.

This clonotype has just a few counts. The chain has TRBV6-5 and TRBJ2-1, with TRBD2 matching 8 bases. V lost 0 bases and J lost 8; bases outside the gene matches: 3. Germline CDR1 and CDR2: MNHEY and SVGAGI. CDR3 size: 14 residues. The chain's CDR3 is CASSYSIAGHEQFF. The CDR3, as DNA: TGTGCCAGCAGTTACTCGATAGCGGGGCATGAGCAGTTCTTC.

The chain combines TRBV7-2 with TRBJ2-1; D might be TRBD2 (6 bases). V was trimmed by 0 bases and J by 8 bases, leaving 14 bases between them. The length of the CDR3 is 15 residues. Germline CDR1 SGHTA, CDR2 FQGNSA. CDR3 protein: CASSLAGAGLDEQFF. As DNA, the CDR3 is TGTGCCAGCAGCTTAGCGGGCGCGGGGCTGGATGAGCAGTTCTTC.

This clonotype occurred a few times. The genes are TRBV6-1 and TRBJ2-1; 12 bases fit TRBD2. CDR1 and CDR2 from the germline V gene are MNHNS and SASEGT. The CDR3 runs 16 residues. V trimming: 5 bases; J trimming: 4 bases; junction bases outside the gene matches: 6. CDR3 sequence: CASSSTSGGWYNEQFF. CDR3 in DNA: TGTGCCAGCAGTTCGACTAGCGGGGGTTGGTACAATGAGCAGTTCTTC.

This clonotype was seen only a few times. Here the CDR3 reads CASSLDLAGAPHQFF. The CDR3, as DNA: TGTGCCAGCAGCTTAGATTTAGCGGGGGCCCCCCACCAGTTCTTC. The chain combines TRBV7-2 with TRBJ2-1; 9 nucleotides match TRBD2. The CDR3 is 15 amino acids. CDR1 and CDR2 (germline): SGHTA, FQGNSA. J gave up 13 bases and V 1 base, and 11 bases lay outside the gene matches.

V gene TRBV12-3 or TRBV12-4 combines with J gene TRBJ2-2, with 7 bases aligning to TRBD2. The V segment lost 8 bases and the J segment 5 bases; nucleotides outside the gene matches: 8. The CDR3 is 14 residues long. The CDR3 DNA sequence: TGTGCCAGCCGCCGAGCGGGATGGACCGGGGAGCTGTTTTTT. Translating gives CASRRAGWTGELFF.

This clonotype was seen many times. The chain carries TRBV10-3 and TRBJ2-2; TRBD2 matches at 10 bases. Germline assignment: CDR1 ENHRY and CDR2 SYGVKD. The CDR3 totals 15 residues. The V gene end was trimmed by 11 bases and the J gene end by 6 bases; junction bases not matched to a gene: 12. CDR3 in amino acids: CAASPGLATPGELFF. The CDR3 DNA follows: TGTGCCGCTTCCCCGGGACTAGCGACGCCCGGGGAGCTGTTTTTT.

V gene TRBV4-1 combines with J gene TRBJ1-1; maybe TRBD1 (6 bases). Germline V gene sequence: CDR1 MGHRA, CDR2 YSYEKL. The germline V and J ends were trimmed by 6 bases and 4 bases, with 15 bases remaining between them. The CDR3 spans 14 residues. The CDR3 DNA sequence: TGCGCCAGCAGTCCAGGGGTGGTAGGCACTGAAGCTTTCTTT. This codes for CASSPGVVGTEAFF.

In this sample, this clonotype turned up a few times. This chain uses TRBV27 with TRBJ2-7; D is perhaps TRBD1 (7 bases). The CDR3 has 15 amino acids. V lost 0 bases and J lost 2, with 11 bases in between. The germline CDR1 and CDR2 sequences are MNHEY and SMNVEV (reference sequence). The chain's CDR3 is CASSLSRDSTYEQYF. DNA for the CDR3: TGTGCCAGCAGTTTATCGCGGGACAGCACCTACGAGCAGTACTTC.